A single sample gave rise to the 14 T cell receptor beta chains below, sequenced in a study of technical replicates of blood from a handful of donors. Libraries were prepared by immunoSEQ multiplex PCR; TCRdb keeps only in-frame clonotypes and omits some of them. The sample yields around 50,000 clones, 90% to 95% seen once. The sequenced sample consisted of PBMCs. The receptors derive from a human donor in good health. Some clones in this sample may be carry-over from other donors' samples.

The gene calls are TRBV5-4 and TRBJ2-2, with 8 bases lining up with TRBD1. This CDR3 is built from 16 residues. V shed 4 bases and J 2 bases; nucleotides not matched to a gene: 7. The germline gives CDR1 SGHNT, CDR2 YYREEE (reference sequence). The CDR3 region has the DNA TGTGCCAGCAGCGCCCGGACAGGGCCCAACACCGGGGAGCTGTTTTTT. It translates to CASSARTGPNTGELFF.

The CDR3 spells CASSEGASGGAETQYF. CDR3 in DNA: TGTGCCAGCAGTGAAGGAGCCAGCGGGGGGGCAGAGACCCAGTACTTC. The chain recombines TRBV6-4 with TRBJ2-5; 10 nucleotides agree with TRBD2. V was clipped by 3 bases and J by 4 bases; unmatched bases: 8. Germline V gene lookup returns CDR1 MRHNA and CDR2 SNTAGT. CDR3 length equals 16 residues.

The gene calls are TRBV7-2 and TRBJ1-2; 11 bases match TRBD1. The CDR3 has 15 residues. Looked up from germline, CDR1 is SGHTA and CDR2 is FQGNSA. V was pared by 5 bases and J by 3 bases, with 5 bases of the junction left unmatched. The CDR3 DNA is TGTGCCAGCAGCCTAAGGACAGGGGGCGACTATGGCTACACCTTC. Amino acid sequence: CASSLRTGGDYGYTF.

CDR3 DNA sequence: TGTGCCAGCAGCCCTATGACAGGGGGAAGGGAAAAACTGTTTTTT. Translation: CASSPMTGGREKLFF. The chain recombines TRBV7-9 with TRBJ1-4, with 9 bases identical to TRBD1. V trimming: 5 bases; J trimming: 8 bases; junction bases outside the gene matches: 9. The CDR3 loop spans 15 amino acids. Per germline, CDR1 SEHNR and CDR2 FQNEAQ (reference sequence).

The rearrangement uses TRBV5-1 and TRBJ1-1; 7 bases match TRBD1. The germline gives CDR1 SGHRS, CDR2 YFSETQ. V was pared by 2 bases and J by 10 bases, with 11 bases of the junction left unmatched. This CDR3 comprises 14 residues. CDR3 nucleotide sequence: TGCGCCAGCAGCTTACAAGACAGGGATGGGAGAGCTTTCTTT. Residues: CASSLQDRDGRAFF. Drawing the rest from reference TRBV5-1 and TRBJ1-1, the complete variable domain is KAGVTQTPRYLIKTRGQQVTLSCSPISGHRSVSWYQQTPGQGLQFLFEYFSETQRNKGNFPGRFSGRQFSNSRSEMNVSTLELGDSALYLCASSLQDRDGRAFFGQGTRLTVV.

The chain combines TRBV18 with TRBJ1-6; 9 nucleotides align to TRBD1. Unmatched junction bases numbered 4, after V lost 3 bases and J lost 10 bases. The CDR3 covers 14 residues. Looked up from germline, CDR1 is KGHSH and CDR2 is LQKENI. The CDR3, as DNA: TGTGCCAGCTCACCTGACAGGGGGGGATCACCCCTCCACTTT. Its translation is CASSPDRGGSPLHF.

V gene TRBV19 combines with J gene TRBJ2-7, with 11 nucleotides matching TRBD1. Looked up from germline, CDR1 is LNHDA and CDR2 is SQIVND (reference sequence). The V gene end was trimmed by 5 bases and the J gene end by 5 bases; junction bases not matched to a gene: 2. This CDR3 contains 13 residues. This CDR3 reads CASSRTGGDEQYF. The DNA for the CDR3 is TGTGCCAGTAGTCGGACAGGGGGCGACGAGCAGTACTTC. The complete variable domain, with remaining parts taken from reference TRBV19 and TRBJ2-7, reads DGGITQSPKYLFRKEGQNVTLSCEQNLNHDAMYWYRQDPGQGLRLIYYSQIVNDFQKGDIAEGYSVSREKKESFPLTVTSAQKNPTAFYLCASSRTGGDEQYFGPGTRLTVT.

This chain links TRBV11-2 with TRBJ1-2; the D gene is possibly TRBD1 (5 bases). This CDR3 region has 14 residues. Germline V gives CDR1 SGHAT, CDR2 FQNNGV. Between the trimmed V and J ends, which lost 3 bases and 4 bases, there was a span of 12 bases. The DNA for the CDR3 is TGTGCCAGCAGCTTTGGCGGGGGTGCCTATGGCTACACCTTC. It yields the protein CASSFGGGAYGYTF. The full variable domain, its missing parts supplied by reference TRBV11-2 and TRBJ1-2, is EAGVAQSPRYKIIEKRQSVAFWCNPISGHATLYWYQQILGQGPKLLIQFQNNGVVDDSQLPKDRFSAERLKGVDSTLKIQPAKLEDSAVYLCASSFGGGAYGYTFGSGTRLTVV.

CDR3 region: CASNGGLNEKLFF. In DNA, the CDR3 is TGTGCCAGCAACGGGGGGCTTAATGAAAAACTGTTTTTT. The genes are TRBV27 and TRBJ1-4; possibly TRBD1 for D (6 bases). This CDR3 is built from 13 residues. The germline V gene has CDR1 MNHEY and CDR2 SMNVEV (reference sequence). V was cut by 7 bases and J by 4 bases, with 10 bases left in between.

The V call is TRBV5-6, the J call TRBJ2-5; 8 bases agree with TRBD1. The V gene end was trimmed by 4 bases and the J gene end by 5 bases; junction bases not matched to a gene: 7. This CDR3 spans 14 amino acids. CDR1 is SGHDT and CDR2 is YYEEEE in the germline V gene. CDR3 sequence (DNA): TGTGCCAGCAGCCGGACAGGGCCGGGGGAGACCCAGTACTTC. It yields the protein CASSRTGPGETQYF.

This clone was observed once. This chain joins TRBV5-6 and TRBJ2-1, with a weak D call TRBD1 (5 bases). Germline CDR1 SGHDT, CDR2 YYEEEE. The V and J ends lost 6 bases and 3 bases respectively, with 13 bases between them. The CDR3 loop spans 14 amino acids. The CDR3 DNA is TGTGCCAGCACCGCAGGGTTTGACTACAATGAGCAGTTCTTC. The encoded protein is CASTAGFDYNEQFF.

The chain employs TRBV2 and TRBJ2-2, with D perhaps matching TRBD1 (6 bases). Trimming took 10 bases from V and 1 from J, leaving 10 bases between them. Germline CDR1 and CDR2: SNHLY and FYNNEI. The CDR3 has 13 amino acids. The CDR3 DNA is TGTGCCACGCGGACAGAGAACACCGGGGAGCTGTTTTTT. As protein: CATRTENTGELFF.

This clone was counted a few times. This sequence joins TRBV19 and TRBJ1-5; D is unclear. From germline, CDR1 is LNHDA and CDR2 SQIVND (reference sequence). The CDR3 is 13 amino acids. V was trimmed by 2 bases and J by 6 bases, leaving 8 bases between them. The CDR3 sequence: CASSIQAGQPQHF. The DNA for the CDR3 is TGTGCCAGTAGTATACAGGCCGGTCAGCCCCAGCATTTT.

The genes are TRBV11-3 and TRBJ2-7; D may be TRBD2 (6 bases). This CDR3 has 15 residues. V lost 5 bases, J lost 0 bases, and 14 bases lay in between. CDR1 and CDR2 from the germline V gene are SGHNT and YENEEA. The CDR3 DNA follows: TGTGCCAGCAGCCGGGACTCGTCGAGCTCCTACGAGCAGTACTTC. Protein product: CASSRDSSSSYEQYF.